This TCR beta chain emerged from a study of blood T cell repertoires in COVID-19. Study overall: From T cells, B-cell-depleted T cells, or PBMCs came the material, which was cDNA or gDNA.

The data were produced by immunoSEQ multiplex PCR, yet TCRdb's version contains in-frame clones alone and is incomplete. The table records some 150,000 clones, roughly 84% of them present only once. The germline gives CDR1 LNHDA, CDR2 SQIVND (reference sequence). Trimming cost V 8 bases and J 3 bases, with 11 bases left between them. CDR3 length: 13 amino acids. This clone turned up a few times. The age range of participants was about 18 to 100 years, with residence in about two dozen US areas. The rearrangement links TRBV19 to TRBJ1-5, with D maybe TRBD1 (5 bases). The sequence derives from a woman between 45 and 60 years old who had been exposed to COVID-19. Specimen: PBMCs or T cells enriched from blood (not recorded which). CDR3 bases: TGTGCCAGTGGACAAGTCCACAATCAGCCCCAGCATTTT. Residues: CASGQVHNQPQHF.